One sample yielded the 31 T cell receptor beta chains listed below, sequenced in a study of identical twins. Each CDR3 protein is one row after TCRdb ran MiXCR on the 5' RACE reads. The data hold approximately 240,000 distinct CDR3 sequences, with over 12% observed a single time. What was sequenced was memory (CD45RO+) T cells sorted from blood. All receptors derive from a woman in her late teens or twenties in good health.

This clonotype was picked up a small number of times. The chain is built from TRBV7-9 and TRBJ2-3; D gene unclear. The CDR3 length is 11 residues. The germline V and J ends were trimmed by 8 bases and 3 bases, with 6 bases remaining between them. In germline, CDR1 is SEHNR, CDR2 FQNEAQ (reference sequence). In DNA, the CDR3 is TGTGCCAGCGAAGCTACAGATACGCAGTATTTT. It is translated as CASEATDTQYF.

This clonotype was found many times. The chain combines TRBV2 with TRBJ2-2; no clear D. The CDR3 contains 12 residues. The ends were cut back, 7 bases at V and 3 bases at J, with 6 bases in the middle. Germline CDR1 SNHLY, CDR2 FYNNEI. CDR3 protein: CASKWDTGELFF. The CDR3 bases are TGTGCCAGCAAGTGGGACACCGGGGAGCTGTTTTTT.

This clonotype came up many times. The chain couples TRBV6-4 to TRBJ2-3; 7 bases fit TRBD2. V lost 2 bases, J lost 2 bases, and 1 base stayed unmatched. CDR3 length equals 14 residues. The germline V gene encodes CDR1 MRHNA and CDR2 SNTAGT. The CDR3 bases are TGTGCCAGCAGTGACGGGGGGGACACAGATACGCAGTATTTT. It translates to CASSDGGDTDTQYF.

The V and J genes are TRBV19 and TRBJ1-1, with D tentatively TRBD1 (5 bases). The germline CDR1 and CDR2 sequences are LNHDA and SQIVND (reference sequence). Trimming left V 4 bases short and J 0 bases short, with 18 bases between. This CDR3 contains 17 residues. CDR3 coding DNA: TGTGCCAGTAGTAAAATGCCGGGACGGCGAGTGAACACTGAAGCTTTCTTT. Translating it yields CASSKMPGRRVNTEAFF.

About this clonotype itself: Germline and junction disagree at one end, which may indicate a read error. The chain combines TRBV7-7 with TRBJ1-5; D is undetermined. Germline V gene lookup returns CDR1 SSHAT and CDR2 FNYEAQ (reference sequence). This CDR3 comprises 15 residues. In DNA form, the CDR3 reads TGTGCTAGCAGCTTACCTCCCCCCAGCAATCAGCCCCAGCATTTT. Translated: CASSLPPPSNQPQHF.

This sequence joins TRBV20-1 and TRBJ2-1, with 8 bases that match TRBD2. Germline-derived CDR1 and CDR2 are DFQATT and SNEGSKA (reference sequence). V lost 2 bases, J lost 7 bases, and 10 bases stayed unmatched. The CDR3 sequence is 15 residues long. The CDR3 coding sequence is TGCAGTGCTAGAAAGGGCGGGAGGATATCTAATGAGCAGTTCTTC. Translation gives CSARKGGRISNEQFF.

The chain employs TRBV4-1 and TRBJ1-1, with D unresolved. Trimming cost V 1 base and J 2 bases, with 8 bases left between them. The CDR3 runs to 14 residues. Looked up from germline, CDR1 is MGHRA and CDR2 is YSYEKL. CDR3 in DNA: TGCGCCAGCAGCCAAGTCACGGGCAACACTGAAGCTTTCTTT. The encoded protein is CASSQVTGNTEAFF.

This clonotype was seen a single time. V is TRBV19 and J is TRBJ2-7; TRBD1 is a possible D gene (6 bases). The CDR3 is made up of 13 amino acids. V was cut by 5 bases and J by 5 bases, with 13 bases left in between. The germline CDR1 and CDR2 sequences are LNHDA and SQIVND (reference sequence). The CDR3 DNA reads TGTGCCAGTAGTGAGACAGGTACCCACGAGCAGTACTTC. This codes for CASSETGTHEQYF. The full variable domain, rest sourced from reference TRBV19 and TRBJ2-7, is DGGITQSPKYLFRKEGQNVTLSCEQNLNHDAMYWYRQDPGQGLRLIYYSQIVNDFQKGDIAEGYSVSREKKESFPLTVTSAQKNPTAFYLCASSETGTHEQYFGPGTRLTVT.

In its sample, this clonotype was seen once. The chain is built from TRBV30 and TRBJ2-1; D is undetermined. CDR1 is GTSNPN, CDR2 SVGIG, per germline (reference sequence). V lost 2 bases, J lost 0 bases, and 5 bases lay in between. The CDR3 runs 13 residues. The chain's CDR3 is CAWSYSSYNEQFF. In DNA, the CDR3 is TGTGCCTGGAGTTATAGCTCCTACAATGAGCAGTTCTTC.

The sample holds a few counts of this clonotype. The genes are TRBV6-1 and TRBJ1-6, with 8 bases aligning to TRBD1. CDR3 length equals 15 residues. Germline V gene lookup returns CDR1 MNHNS and CDR2 SASEGT. V dropped 4 bases and J dropped 10; count of bases not matched to a gene: 9. The CDR3 is CASSGDWTGNSPLHF. CDR3 sequence (DNA): TGTGCCAGCAGTGGCGACTGGACAGGGAACTCACCCCTCCACTTT.

The chain links TRBV21-1 to TRBJ2-4. TRBV21-1 is designated a pseudogene. The CDR3 has 14 residues. This chain's CDR3 is CASSPRYGKNIQYF. CDR3 nucleotide sequence: TGTGCCAGCAGCCCTCGGTATGGGAAAAACATTCAGTACTTC.

The CDR3 region is CASSYGNNEQFF. The DNA of the CDR3 is TGTGCCAGCAGTTACGGGAACAATGAGCAGTTCTTC. The rearrangement joins TRBV6-5 to TRBJ2-1; D is undetermined. Germline loops: CDR1 MNHEY, CDR2 SVGAGI. Trimming cost V 2 bases and J 5 bases, with 4 bases left between them. CDR3 length equals 12 residues.

This clonotype showed up just a few times. V gene TRBV9 combines with J gene TRBJ1-2, with D perhaps TRBD1 (5 bases). The CDR3 contains 15 residues. The ends were cut back, 0 bases at V and 3 bases at J, with 12 bases in the middle. CDR1 SGDLS and CDR2 YYNGEE come from the germline V gene. The CDR3: CASSVGAGTYYGYTF. CDR3 nucleotide sequence: TGTGCCAGCAGCGTAGGGGCAGGGACTTACTATGGCTACACCTTC. Complete variable domain (other parts from reference TRBV9 and TRBJ1-2): DSGVTQTPKHLITATGQRVTLRCSPRSGDLSVYWYQQSLDQGLQFLIQYYNGEERAKGNILERFSAQQFPDLHSELNLSSLELGDSALYFCASSVGAGTYYGYTFGSGTRLTVV.

The CDR3 spells CASSYQGRPNQPQHF. Here the CDR3 DNA reads TGTGCCAGCAGTTACCAAGGACGGCCTAATCAGCCCCAGCATTTT. V is TRBV6-5 and J is TRBJ1-5; the D is unclear. CDR1 and CDR2 (germline): MNHEY, SVGAGI. V lost 2 bases and J 4 bases, leaving 12 bases between the germline ends. The CDR3 is made up of 15 amino acids.

This clonotype was observed a handful of times. This chain joins TRBV7-2 and TRBJ2-7; maybe TRBD2 (6 bases). Trimming took off 8 bases at V and 3 bases at J, with 14 bases between the two ends. The CDR3 loop spans 13 amino acids. Germline lookup yields CDR1 SGHTA and CDR2 FQGNSA. As DNA, the CDR3 is TGTGCCAGCTCCTCCTCCGGGGGCTACGAGCAGTACTTC. Protein: CASSSSGGYEQYF.

In DNA form, the CDR3 reads TGTGCCAGCAGCTTAGTAAGAGGCAGGGGTCGGACCGGGGAGCTGTTTTTT. Protein sequence: CASSLVRGRGRTGELFF. The chain couples TRBV7-2 to TRBJ2-2, with D possibly being TRBD1 (6 bases). This CDR3 is built from 17 residues. V was cut by 1 base and J by 5 bases, with 17 bases left in between. CDR1 and CDR2 (germline): SGHTA, FQGNSA. Variable domain in full (rest from reference TRBV7-2 and TRBJ2-2): GAGVSQSPSNKVTEKGKDVELRCDPISGHTALYWYRQSLGQGLEFLIYFQGNSAPDKSGLPSDRFSAERTGGSVSTLTIQRTQQEDSAVYLCASSLVRGRGRTGELFFGEGSRLTVL.

The chain has TRBV10-3 and TRBJ1-2; D is unclear. The germline CDR1 and CDR2 sequences are ENHRY and SYGVKD. V was clipped by 3 bases and J by 6 bases, with 5 bases between them. The CDR3 sequence is 11 residues long. CDR3 nucleotides: TGTGCCATCAGTGACGGGAATGGCTACACCTTC. Protein sequence: CAISDGNGYTF.

The CDR3 coding sequence is TGCGCCAGCAGCTTGGACGGGGACGCTGAAGCTTTCTTT. Translating gives CASSLDGDAEAFF. The V and J genes are TRBV5-1 and TRBJ1-1; TRBD1 might be the D (5 bases). The germline V gene encodes CDR1 SGHRS and CDR2 YFSETQ. This CDR3 is 13 amino acids long. V gave up 0 bases and J gave up 6 bases, with 9 bases separating them.

The CDR3 spells CASSFTDQPQHF. In DNA form, the CDR3 reads TGTGCCAGCAGCTTTACCGATCAGCCCCAGCATTTT. The V gene is TRBV7-9, the J gene TRBJ1-5, with D uncertain. This CDR3 has 12 amino acids. Germline CDR1 SEHNR, CDR2 FQNEAQ (reference sequence). V was pared by 3 bases and J by 5 bases, with 5 bases between.

This clonotype was counted a few times. The junction departs from germline at one end; a sequencing error may be responsible. J is TRBJ2-7 and V is TRBV6-5, with D possibly matching TRBD1 (6 bases). This CDR3 is 11 amino acids long. CDR1 and CDR2 from the germline V gene are MNHEY and SVGAGI. The CDR3, as DNA: TGTGCCAGCAAATCTCAGGACAGCCACTTCTTC. Translating it yields CASKSQDSHFF.

The table lists this clonotype with a few counts. The V and J genes are TRBV29-1 and TRBJ1-4, with D possibly being TRBD1 (5 bases). V was cut by 5 bases and J by 2 bases, with 18 bases left in between. This CDR3 is built from 16 residues. CDR1 and CDR2 from the germline V gene are SQVTM and ANQGSEA. CDR3 coding DNA: TGCAGCGTTACATTAGGGGTTGAGGCGACTAATGAAAAACTGTTTTTT. This gives the protein CSVTLGVEATNEKLFF. Together with reference TRBV29-1 and TRBJ1-4, the CDR3 gives the full variable domain: SAVISQKPSRDICQRGTSLTIQCQVDSQVTMMFWYRQQPGQSLTLIATANQGSEATYESGFVIDKFPISRPNLTFSTLTVSNMSPEDSSIYLCSVTLGVEATNEKLFFGSGTQLSVL.

In its sample, this clonotype was seen a few times. The chain combines TRBV9 with TRBJ1-1; D is unresolved. This CDR3 has 12 amino acids. The germline V gene encodes CDR1 SGDLS and CDR2 YYNGEE. V lost 0 bases and J 7 bases, leaving 7 bases between the germline ends. CDR3 protein: CASSVDNGEAFF. CDR3 nucleotides: TGTGCCAGCAGCGTAGATAACGGTGAAGCTTTCTTT.

The V call is TRBV6-2 or TRBV6-3, the J call TRBJ2-7, with TRBD2 matching over 8 bases. The CDR3 length is 15 residues. From germline, CDR1 is MNHEY and CDR2 SVGEGT. V shed 2 bases, J shed 6 bases, and the junction held 9 bases outside the gene matches. The CDR3 region has the DNA TGTGCCAGCAGTTACATCCCGGGAGGGTATCTCGAGCAGTACTTC. Amino acid sequence: CASSYIPGGYLEQYF.

This clonotype was found a few times. This rearrangement joins TRBV6-1 to TRBJ1-1, with a tentative D call TRBD1 (5 bases). The ends were cut back, 7 bases at V and 4 bases at J, with 16 bases in the middle. Germline V gives CDR1 MNHNS, CDR2 SASEGT. The CDR3 extends over 14 amino acids. CDR3 coding DNA: TGTGCCAGCACCCTCGATATCGGGGCCACTGAAGCTTTCTTT. This sequence encodes CASTLDIGATEAFF.

This clonotype occurred a few times. The J gene is TRBJ2-1, the V gene TRBV9, with D possibly TRBD2 on 5 matching bases. Trimming stripped 3 bases from V and 9 bases from J, with 16 bases between. The V gene's germline CDR1 is SGDLS and CDR2 YYNGEE. The CDR3 length is 14 residues. The CDR3 region is CASSDTPTRGEQFF. As DNA, the CDR3 is TGTGCCAGCAGCGACACTCCAACTAGAGGTGAGCAGTTCTTC.

This rearrangement joins TRBV5-1 to TRBJ1-1; a weak D match, TRBD1 (5 bases). Trimming left V 5 bases short and J 5 bases short, with 16 bases between. CDR1 and CDR2 from the germline V gene are SGHRS and YFSETQ. The CDR3 runs to 14 residues. Here the CDR3 reads CASRSGGAKTEAFF. The CDR3 DNA sequence: TGCGCCAGCAGGTCGGGAGGGGCAAAAACTGAAGCTTTCTTT.

The rearrangement links TRBV5-6 to TRBJ2-6; D unclear. The V and J ends lost 5 bases and 4 bases respectively, with 4 bases between them. CDR3 size: 12 residues. CDR1 is SGHDT, CDR2 YYEEEE, per germline. The CDR3 protein is CASSRGANVLTF. Here the CDR3 DNA reads TGTGCCAGCAGTCGGGGGGCCAACGTCCTGACTTTC.

As for this clonotype: At one boundary the junction diverges from the germline segment, which might be a read error. V usage is TRBV12-3 or TRBV12-4 and J usage is TRBJ2-7, with D maybe TRBD2 (6 bases). This CDR3 is built from 18 residues. The CDR3 spells CAISLEVMGGPPSYEQYF. CDR3 coding DNA: TGTGCCATCAGTTTAGAGGTGATGGGGGGACCGCCCAGTTACGAGCAGTACTTC.

This clonotype occurred once. J is TRBJ2-7 and V is TRBV2; D gene ambiguous. V lost 3 bases to trimming and J lost 4 bases, with 7 bases between them. CDR3 length: 12 residues. Germline CDR1 and CDR2: SNHLY and FYNNEI. In DNA, the CDR3 is TGTGCCAGCAGTGATCTCCGGTACGAGCAGTACTTC. It codes for CASSDLRYEQYF.

This chain connects TRBV12-3 or TRBV12-4 to TRBJ2-3; 13 nucleotides match TRBD2. Unmatched junction bases numbered 16, after V lost 4 bases and J lost 9 bases. This CDR3 is 18 amino acids long. As DNA, the CDR3 is TGTGCCAGCAGTTCTCTATCGACTAGCGGGGGGTTACAGTTCACGCAGTATTTT. Protein: CASSSLSTSGGLQFTQYF.

The J gene is TRBJ2-7, the V gene TRBV20-1, with TRBD1 identical over 8 bases. Germline-derived CDR1 and CDR2 are DFQATT and SNEGSKA (reference sequence). This CDR3 contains 15 residues. V lost 2 bases to trimming and J lost 0 bases; unmatched junction nucleotides: 6. The CDR3 protein is CSARKGQVSSYEQYF. CDR3 nucleotide sequence: TGCAGTGCTAGAAAGGGACAGGTCAGCTCCTACGAGCAGTACTTC.